Presented here are 8 T cell receptor beta chains from one specimen sequenced in a study of cytomegalovirus exposure and HLA in healthy donors. Primers: 60 Vbeta forward and 13 Jbeta reverse. Clones were read by immunoSEQ multiplex PCR, and TCRdb kept only the in-frame ones, dropping some. The sample contains fewer than 150,000 clones, about 79% of which appear only once. The sequenced sample consisted of PBMCs. These receptors all stem from a male donor in good health and CMV-seronegative.

The J gene is TRBJ2-7, the V gene TRBV5-6; 8 bases line up with TRBD1. This CDR3 region has 17 residues. V dropped 2 bases and J dropped 6; count of bases not matched to a gene: 16. Looked up from germline, CDR1 is SGHDT and CDR2 is YYEEEE. The CDR3 here is CASSFYDRGVEYAEQYF. CDR3 DNA: TGTGCCAGCAGCTTTTACGACAGGGGAGTAGAGTACGCCGAGCAGTACTTC.

The rearrangement uses TRBV19 and TRBJ2-1; possible D gene TRBD2, 5 bases. The CDR3 totals 14 residues. In germline, CDR1 is LNHDA, CDR2 SQIVND (reference sequence). The germline V and J ends were trimmed by 5 bases and 6 bases, with 14 bases remaining between them. The CDR3 reads CASSFLAGSNEQFF. The CDR3 nucleotides are TGTGCCAGTAGTTTCCTCGCGGGCAGCAATGAGCAGTTCTTC.

CDR3 DNA: TGTGCCAGCAGCCTGACAGGGGGCGGCGGCACCGGGGAGCTGTTTTTT. It codes for CASSLTGGGGTGELFF. The chain links TRBV5-4 to TRBJ2-2; 10 nucleotides match TRBD1. Trimming took 4 bases from V and 4 from J; bases not matched to a gene: 7. The V gene's germline CDR1 is SGHNT and CDR2 YYREEE (reference sequence). There are 16 residues in the CDR3.

The chain carries TRBV7-3 and TRBJ2-3; 9 bases agree with TRBD1. The CDR3 is 15 residues long. Losses at the gene ends were 5 bases for V and 7 bases for J; bases not matched to a gene: 10. Germline V CDR1 and CDR2: SGHTA, FQGTGA. The DNA for the CDR3 is TGTGCCAGCAGCACCGGAGACAGGGGGACTCATACGCAGTATTTT. Its translation: CASSTGDRGTHTQYF.

This sequence joins TRBV10-3 and TRBJ2-7; D is uncertain. Trimming took off 3 bases at V and 4 bases at J, with 13 bases between the two ends. There are 14 residues in the CDR3. Germline lookup yields CDR1 ENHRY and CDR2 SYGVKD. The CDR3 sequence is CAISDPRVRYEQYF. CDR3 nucleotides: TGTGCCATCAGTGACCCCAGAGTCAGGTACGAGCAGTACTTC.

V usage is TRBV27 and J usage is TRBJ1-2, with TRBD1 matching 7 bases. The CDR3 has 13 residues. V was clipped by 2 bases and J by 3 bases; unmatched bases: 0. Germline V gene sequence: CDR1 MNHEY, CDR2 SMNVEV (reference sequence). The CDR3 DNA follows: TGTGCCAGCAGTTTAACAGGGGACTATGGCTACACCTTC. Protein sequence: CASSLTGDYGYTF.

The V gene is TRBV12-5, the J gene TRBJ2-1, with a tentative D call TRBD2 (5 bases). The CDR3 totals 14 residues. Germline V gives CDR1 LGHNT, CDR2 FRNRAP. V gave up 11 bases and J gave up 6 bases, with 20 bases separating them. The CDR3 is CAGPGGPSGNEQFF. The DNA of the CDR3 is TGTGCTGGGCCCGGCGGGCCTTCTGGCAATGAGCAGTTCTTC.

This clone was seen only once. The V gene is TRBV6-5, the J gene TRBJ2-1; 10 bases fit TRBD2. Germline CDR1 reads MNHEY; CDR2 reads SVGAGI. V shed 6 bases and J 4 bases; nucleotides not matched to a gene: 6. CDR3 length: 15 amino acids. The CDR3 spells CASSRGLAIYNEQFF. The CDR3 coding sequence is TGTGCCAGCAGCCGGGGACTAGCGATTTACAATGAGCAGTTCTTC.